This TCR beta chain was sequenced for a study of T cell repertoires in cytomegalovirus infection. This clonotype was recorded many times. TCRdb re-called the reads through MiXCR, storing one row per CDR3 protein. The sample lists more than 400,000 distinct CDR3 sequences; less than 30% were seen once. This CDR3 has 13 residues. V lost 4 bases and J 0 bases, leaving 4 bases between the germline ends. Germline CDR1 SGHTA, CDR2 FQGNSA. The clonotype was recovered from a human donor in good health (CMV status not recorded). Some clones in this sample may be carry-over from other donors' samples. The V gene is TRBV7-2, the J gene TRBJ2-1; D is unclear. Sample: PBMCs. CDR3 amino acids: CASSYYSYNEQFF. CDR3 coding DNA: TGTGCCAGCAGCTACTACTCCTACAATGAGCAGTTCTTC.